The next 22 T cell receptor beta chains were all read from a single sample in a study of T cells after yellow fever vaccination. TCRdb re-analysed the 5' RACE reads in MiXCR, keeping a single row per CDR3 protein. The sample lists under 600,000 distinct CDR3 sequences, about 13% occurring once. The sequenced sample was PBMCs, obtained on the day of the yellow fever booster vaccination. All receptors come from a man aged 30 to 39 who received the YFV17D yellow fever vaccine.

A few counts support this clonotype. The chain recombines TRBV11-1 with TRBJ2-4; maybe TRBD1 (5 bases). The CDR3 has 18 amino acids. The germline gives CDR1 SGHAT, CDR2 FQDESV (reference sequence). Trimming cost V 4 bases and J 1 base, with 20 bases left between them. This chain's CDR3 is CASSSPVGRALAKNIQYF. In nucleotides, the CDR3 is TGTGCCAGCAGCTCCCCCGTTGGCAGGGCCTTGGCCAAAAACATTCAGTACTTC. Looking up the rest from reference TRBV11-1 and TRBJ2-4 gives the full variable domain: EAEVAQSPRYKITEKSQAVAFWCDPISGHATLYWYRQILGQGPELLVQFQDESVVDDSQLPKDRFSAERLKGVDSTLKIQPAELGDSAMYLCASSSPVGRALAKNIQYFGAGTRLSVL.

In its sample, this clonotype was seen many times. The V call is TRBV18, the J call TRBJ1-5; 7 bases fit TRBD1. J gave up 5 bases and V 6 bases, and 4 bases lay outside the gene matches. CDR1 is KGHSH and CDR2 is LQKENI in the germline V gene. The CDR3 consists of 13 residues. The CDR3 region is CASSLDRDQPQHF. CDR3 coding DNA: TGTGCCAGCTCGCTTGACAGGGATCAGCCCCAGCATTTT.

This clonotype was observed a few times. The J gene is TRBJ2-7, the V gene TRBV9; 10 bases line up with TRBD1. The junction had 7 bases not matched to a gene; V was cut back by 3 bases and J by 4 bases. CDR1 and CDR2 (germline): SGDLS, YYNGEE. The CDR3 runs 15 residues. CDR3 bases: TGTGCCAGCAGCGGCCGGGACAGGGGACCTTACGAGCAGTACTTC. Protein sequence: CASSGRDRGPYEQYF.

The chain is built from TRBV6-5 and TRBJ2-3, with TRBD2 identical over 8 bases. The CDR3 contains 18 residues. The trim removed 0 bases at V and 7 bases at J, leaving 15 bases unmatched. The germline V gene encodes CDR1 MNHEY and CDR2 SVGAGI. The CDR3 sequence: CASSYSRRTSRVTNTQYF. The CDR3 bases are TGTGCCAGCAGTTACTCCCGCCGGACTAGCAGGGTCACGAATACGCAGTATTTT.

As DNA, the CDR3 is TGCGCCAGCAGCCAGAACAGGGGGGAAGAGACCCAGTACTTC. As protein: CASSQNRGEETQYF. The chain joins TRBV4-3 to TRBJ2-5; 8 nucleotides match TRBD1. The CDR3 is 14 amino acids. V shed 3 bases, J shed 3 bases, and the junction held 3 bases outside the gene matches. In germline, CDR1 is LGHNA, CDR2 YSLEER.

The table lists this clonotype with a count of one. The chain is built from TRBV5-1 and TRBJ2-7; TRBD1 agrees at 8 bases. The CDR3 has 15 amino acids. The germline CDR1 and CDR2 sequences are SGHRS and YFSETQ. V was clipped by 4 bases and J by 3 bases; unmatched bases: 9. In nucleotides, the CDR3 is TGCGCCAGCAGCCCCGACAGGGGAAAGATCTACGAGCAGTACTTC. Encoded protein: CASSPDRGKIYEQYF.

This clonotype was seen at least ten times. V gene TRBV7-8 combines with J gene TRBJ2-7; 9 nucleotides line up with TRBD1. The J segment lost 4 bases and the V segment lost 5 bases, leaving 3 bases of the junction unmatched. CDR3 length: 13 amino acids. Germline CDR1 and CDR2: SGHVS and FQNEAQ. The CDR3 bases are TGTGCCAGCAGCCGGGACAGGGAGTACGAGCAGTACTTC. It specifies CASSRDREYEQYF.

The V and J genes are TRBV5-6 and TRBJ2-3; the D gene is possibly TRBD2 (6 bases). The V gene lost 5 bases and the J gene lost 6 bases, with 25 bases spanning the gap. Per germline, CDR1 SGHDT and CDR2 YYEEEE. CDR3 length: 17 residues. The chain's CDR3 is CASSINYRDWTSDTQYF. As DNA, the CDR3 is TGTGCCAGCAGTATAAATTACCGGGACTGGACGAGTGATACGCAGTATTTT.

V usage is TRBV30 and J usage is TRBJ1-5, with D possibly matching TRBD1 (6 bases). Trimming shortened V by 2 bases and J by 5 bases, and 19 bases separated the two germline ends. In germline, CDR1 is GTSNPN, CDR2 SVGIG (reference sequence). The CDR3 has 16 amino acids. The CDR3 nucleotides are TGTGCCTGGAGTCGCGGAGGGGGGATATGGGATCAGCCCCAGCATTTT. Its translation: CAWSRGGGIWDQPQHF.

This clonotype was observed at least ten times. CDR3 residues: CASSPLGRGYETQYF. The CDR3 bases are TGTGCCAGCAGCCCCCTGGGCAGGGGGTATGAGACCCAGTACTTC. The V call is TRBV14, the J call TRBJ2-5; 7 nucleotides line up with TRBD1. Germline assignment: CDR1 SGHDN and CDR2 FVKESK. J gave up 5 bases and V 4 bases, and 10 bases lay outside the gene matches. The CDR3 contains 15 residues.

V and J are TRBV10-3 and TRBJ2-5; a weak D match, TRBD2 (6 bases). V gave up 4 bases and J gave up 4 bases, with 16 bases separating them. The CDR3 consists of 15 residues. The germline gives CDR1 ENHRY, CDR2 SYGVKD. The CDR3 here is CAISGGPGGGETQYF. CDR3 sequence (DNA): TGTGCCATCAGTGGGGGCCCCGGGGGTGGAGAGACCCAGTACTTC.

This clonotype was seen more than once but under ten times. The chain uses TRBV20-1 and TRBJ1-6, with a possible D match to TRBD1 (5 bases). The CDR3 runs to 14 residues. Germline V CDR1 and CDR2: DFQATT, SNEGSKA (reference sequence). Trimming stripped 5 bases from V and 5 bases from J, with 13 bases between. CDR3: CSAVRGGDNSPLHF. The CDR3 DNA reads TGCAGTGCTGTAAGGGGAGGCGATAATTCACCCCTCCACTTT.

The chain recombines TRBV9 with TRBJ2-5; D is unclear. The CDR3 loop spans 15 amino acids. Looked up from germline, CDR1 is SGDLS and CDR2 is YYNGEE. The V end lost 3 bases, the J end lost 2 bases, and 14 bases lay between the germline ends. The CDR3 is CASSEAPRQQETQYF. The DNA of the CDR3 is TGTGCCAGCAGCGAGGCCCCCAGGCAGCAAGAGACCCAGTACTTC.

This clonotype came up a few times. The chain employs TRBV20-1 and TRBJ2-1; D is perhaps TRBD2 (6 bases). Germline-derived CDR1 and CDR2 are DFQATT and SNEGSKA (reference sequence). V was clipped by 2 bases and J by 4 bases, with 12 bases between them. This CDR3 spans 14 amino acids. This CDR3 is CSARRAGFYNEQFF. CDR3 DNA: TGCAGTGCTAGACGAGCGGGTTTTTACAATGAGCAGTTCTTC.

V and J are TRBV18 and TRBJ2-3, with D possibly called TRBD1 or TRBD2 (5 bases each). Trimming took 3 bases from V and 7 from J, leaving 17 bases between them. Germline V gene data show CDR1 as KGHSH and CDR2 as LQKENI. This CDR3 is 15 amino acids long. For the CDR3, the DNA is TGTGCCAGCTCACCCGGGACGCAGGAAGGGAATACGCAGTATTTT. This sequence encodes CASSPGTQEGNTQYF.

The chain recombines TRBV11-3 with TRBJ2-2; 10 positions agree with TRBD2. CDR1 is SGHNT and CDR2 is YENEEA in the germline V gene. Trimming at V came to 5 bases and at J to 10 bases, leaving 10 bases not matched to a gene. The CDR3 contains 15 residues. The DNA for the CDR3 is TGTGCCAGCAGCCAAGAGTATACTAGCGGGAAGGAGCTGTTTTTT. This codes for CASSQEYTSGKELFF. Together with reference TRBV11-3 and TRBJ2-2, the CDR3 gives the full variable domain: EAGVVQSPRYKIIEKKQPVAFWCNPISGHNTLYWYLQNLGQGPELLIRYENEEAVDDSQLPKDRFSAERLKGVDSTLKIQPAELGDSAVYLCASSQEYTSGKELFFGEGSRLTVL.

This clonotype was detected only a few times. The chain employs TRBV6-2 or TRBV6-3 and TRBJ2-2; 9 nucleotides agree with TRBD2. Germline CDR1 reads MNHEY; CDR2 reads SVGEGT. This CDR3 comprises 17 residues. The trim removed 3 bases at V and 1 base at J, leaving 6 bases unmatched. The CDR3 DNA reads as TGTGCCAGCAGTTATTCGATACTAGCGGGGAACACCGGGGAGCTGTTTTTT. Its translation is CASSYSILAGNTGELFF.

This clonotype was counted only a few times. The CDR3 sequence is CASTDPVEETQYF. CDR3 DNA sequence: TGCGCCAGCACAGACCCGGTGGAGGAGACCCAGTACTTC. The chain uses TRBV10-2 and TRBJ2-5, with no clear D. This CDR3 is built from 13 residues. Germline V gene sequence: CDR1 WSHSY, CDR2 SAAADI. With 7 bases removed from V and 5 bases from J, the gap between germline ends came to 14 bases.

The V gene is TRBV18, the J gene TRBJ2-2; perhaps TRBD1 as D (6 bases). The V gene lost 1 base and the J gene lost 7 bases, with 13 bases spanning the gap. CDR3 length equals 15 residues. Germline loops: CDR1 KGHSH, CDR2 LQKENI. This CDR3 is CASSPQTGYNGELFF. CDR3 in DNA: TGTGCCAGCTCACCACAGACAGGTTATAACGGGGAGCTGTTTTTT.

This clonotype has at least ten counts. V and J are TRBV7-2 and TRBJ1-1, with D possibly being TRBD1 (5 bases). V dropped 4 bases and J dropped 1 base, with 7 bases sitting between them. Germline V CDR1 and CDR2: SGHTA, FQGNSA. The CDR3 covers 13 residues. CDR3 sequence reads: CASSSGRNTEAFF. CDR3 bases: TGTGCCAGCAGCTCGGGGCGGAACACTGAAGCTTTCTTT.

In this sample, this clonotype turned up a few times. The genes are TRBV28 and TRBJ1-2, with TRBD1 matching 7 bases. The CDR3 consists of 15 residues. Trimming removed 3 bases from V and 8 bases from J; junction bases left unmatched: 12. Per germline, CDR1 MDHEN and CDR2 SYDVKM. CDR3 protein: CASSLGDRTMRGYTF. The CDR3, as DNA: TGTGCCAGCAGTTTGGGGGACAGAACTATGAGAGGCTACACCTTC.

V usage is TRBV7-2 and J usage is TRBJ1-2; D ambiguous. This CDR3 is 12 amino acids long. Trimming pared 3 bases from V and 6 bases from J, leaving 8 bases between. The germline CDR1 and CDR2 sequences are SGHTA and FQGNSA. The CDR3 nucleotides are TGTGCCAGCAGCTTTGGGTGGGATGGCTACACCTTC. Its protein is CASSFGWDGYTF.